This is a list of T cell receptor beta chains from one sample in a study of blood T cell repertoires in COVID-19. Profiled with immunoSEQ multiplex PCR; TCRdb holds only in-frame clones, not every one. The sample includes roughly 95,000 clones, around 90% of them seen just once. The sample comprised peripheral blood. These TCRs come from a woman in her fifties or sixties in a cohort sampled during active COVID-19. Both conserved end residues are part of each CDR3. The D gene is left open where the match is weak. A row's size may be missing; if present it is once, few, many or a size class.

d_call: .; j_call: TRBJ2-5; v_call: TRBV4-1; clone_size: once; cdr3_aa: CASSQGRTRQETQYF; cdr3_nt: TGCGCCAGCAGCCAAGGACGAACGCGGCAAGAGACCCAGTACTTC
d_call: TRBD2; j_call: TRBJ2-2; v_call: TRBV11-3; clone_size: .; cdr3_aa: CASSRRGSGPGELFF; cdr3_nt: TGTGCCAGCAGCCGCCGGGGTAGCGGGCCCGGGGAGCTGTTTTTT
d_call: .; j_call: TRBJ2-2; v_call: TRBV28; clone_size: .; cdr3_aa: CASSFGGTNTGELFF; cdr3_nt: TGTGCCAGCAGTTTCGGCGGGACGAACACCGGGGAGCTGTTTTTT
d_call: .; j_call: TRBJ2-1; v_call: TRBV27; clone_size: .; cdr3_aa: CASSSLAGGFYNEQFF; cdr3_nt: TGTGCCAGCAGTTCCCTCGCAGGGGGGTTCTACAATGAGCAGTTCTTC
d_call: .; j_call: TRBJ2-3; v_call: TRBV11-3; clone_size: .; cdr3_aa: CASSLGTIDTDTQYF; cdr3_nt: TGTGCCAGCAGCCTTGGGACAATTGACACAGATACGCAGTATTTT
d_call: .; j_call: TRBJ1-2; v_call: TRBV2; clone_size: .; cdr3_aa: CASKVQGPNYGYTF; cdr3_nt: TGTGCCAGCAAGGTCCAGGGGCCTAACTATGGCTACACCTTC
d_call: .; j_call: TRBJ1-1; v_call: TRBV19; clone_size: .; cdr3_aa: CATEGNTEAFF; cdr3_nt: TGTGCCACCGAGGGGAACACTGAAGCTTTCTTT
d_call: .; j_call: TRBJ2-5; v_call: TRBV6-5; clone_size: .; cdr3_aa: CASSQGEDETQYF; cdr3_nt: TGTGCCAGCAGTCAGGGGGAGGATGAGACCCAGTACTTC
d_call: TRBD1; j_call: TRBJ1-2; v_call: TRBV6-1; clone_size: .; cdr3_aa: CASSEGDRDYGYTF; cdr3_nt: TGTGCCAGCAGTGAAGGGGACAGGGACTATGGCTACACCTTC
d_call: .; j_call: TRBJ1-2; v_call: TRBV12-2; clone_size: .; cdr3_aa: CASRLAGQGQNQGSHNYGYTF; cdr3_nt: TGTGCAAGTCGCTTAGCGGGACAGGGCCAAAACCAGGGATCCCATAACTATGGCTACACCTTC
d_call: .; j_call: TRBJ2-7; v_call: TRBV5-1; clone_size: .; cdr3_aa: CASSSHRVGEQYF; cdr3_nt: TGCGCCAGCAGCTCGCACAGGGTTGGTGAGCAGTACTTC
d_call: .; j_call: TRBJ2-1; v_call: TRBV9; clone_size: .; cdr3_aa: CASSLLGGPYNEQFF; cdr3_nt: TGTGCCAGCAGCCTCCTAGGCGGGCCGTACAATGAGCAGTTCTTC
d_call: TRBD1; j_call: TRBJ1-1; v_call: TRBV3-1/TRBV3-2; clone_size: .; cdr3_aa: CASSPRDRVNTEAFF; cdr3_nt: TGTGCCAGCAGCCCACGGGACAGGGTGAACACTGAAGCTTTCTTT
d_call: TRBD1; j_call: TRBJ2-1; v_call: TRBV3-1/TRBV3-2; clone_size: .; cdr3_aa: CASSQRGTGYNEQFF; cdr3_nt: TGTGCCAGCAGCCAACGTGGGACAGGTTACAATGAGCAGTTCTTC
d_call: TRBD1; j_call: TRBJ2-5; v_call: TRBV9; clone_size: once; cdr3_aa: CASSVDPGQKETQYF; cdr3_nt: TGTGCCAGCAGCGTTGACCCGGGACAGAAAGAGACCCAGTACTTC
d_call: .; j_call: TRBJ2-7; v_call: TRBV2; clone_size: once; cdr3_aa: CASHRGTSYEQYF; cdr3_nt: TGTGCCAGCCATCGGGGAACCTCCTACGAGCAGTACTTC
d_call: TRBD1; j_call: TRBJ2-7; v_call: TRBV28; clone_size: .; cdr3_aa: CASSLRDRGHYEQYF; cdr3_nt: TGTGCCAGCAGTCTCCGGGACAGGGGACACTACGAGCAGTACTTC